Below are 21 T cell receptor beta chains sequenced from a single sample in a study of T cell changes during pregnancy in multiple sclerosis. Clones were read by immunoSEQ multiplex PCR, and TCRdb kept only the in-frame ones, dropping some. The repertoire holds some 37,000 clones, with 85% to 95% as singletons. Sequences were derived from CD4+ T cells from peripheral blood mononuclear cells, sampled after pregnancy. The receptors were sampled from a female donor in good health, enrolled as a control in a pregnancy study.

This sequence joins TRBV5-1 and TRBJ2-1, with TRBD2 matching 16 bases. CDR1 is SGHRS and CDR2 is YFSETQ in the germline V gene. J lost 8 bases, V lost 5 bases, and 7 bases had no gene match. This CDR3 comprises 16 residues. For the CDR3, the DNA is TGCGCCAGCAGAATGGGACTAGCGGGAGGGCCAGATGAGCAGTTCTTC. Its translation: CASRMGLAGGPDEQFF.

The chain uses TRBV29-1 and TRBJ1-2, with D perhaps matching TRBD1 (6 bases). This CDR3 has 12 amino acids. The V gene lost 7 bases and the J gene lost 2 bases, with 11 bases spanning the gap. Germline CDR1 SQVTM, CDR2 ANQGSEA. CDR3 residues: CSGTDTNYGYTF. CDR3 sequence (DNA): TGCAGCGGGACAGATACAAACTATGGCTACACCTTC.

This clone was recorded only once. This chain joins TRBV30 and TRBJ2-5, with 7 nucleotides matching TRBD2. With 0 bases clipped from V and 4 bases from J, the junction kept 5 bases outside the gene matches. The CDR3 is 14 amino acids. CDR1 GTSNPN and CDR2 SVGIG come from the germline V gene (reference sequence). The CDR3 is CAWSVMGRGETQYF. The CDR3, as DNA: TGTGCCTGGAGTGTAATGGGGAGGGGAGAGACCCAGTACTTC.

As DNA, the CDR3 is TGTGCCAGCAGTTACTCATCTTCTTCAGGCGAGCAGTACTTC. Amino acids: CASSYSSSSGEQYF. The rearrangement links TRBV6-5 to TRBJ2-7; D call uncertain. Germline V CDR1 and CDR2: MNHEY, SVGAGI. The length of the CDR3 is 14 residues. The V gene lost 0 bases and the J gene lost 6 bases, with 12 bases spanning the gap.

This rearrangement joins TRBV7-9 to TRBJ1-1; perhaps TRBD1 as D (5 bases). The V gene lost 2 bases and the J gene lost 4 bases, with 11 bases spanning the gap. The germline CDR1 and CDR2 sequences are SEHNR and FQNEAQ (reference sequence). The CDR3 is 14 residues long. CDR3 loop: CASSLSGQSTEAFF. DNA of the CDR3: TGTGCCAGCAGCTTATCAGGGCAGAGCACTGAAGCTTTCTTT. The entire variable domain, with the rest obtained from reference TRBV7-9 and TRBJ1-1, is as follows: DTGVSQNPRHKITKRGQNVTFRCDPISEHNRLYWYRQTLGQGPEFLTYFQNEAQLEKSRLLSDRFSAERPKGSFSTLEIQRTEQGDSAMYLCASSLSGQSTEAFFGQGTRLTVV.

V and J are TRBV11-3 and TRBJ2-1; no firm D call. V lost 5 bases and J 15 bases, leaving 20 bases between the germline ends. CDR1 and CDR2 (germline): SGHNT, YENEEA. This CDR3 is 13 amino acids long. In nucleotides, the CDR3 is TGTGCCAGCAGCCCCCAGTGGGCGCAGTCTCCGTTCTTC. This codes for CASSPQWAQSPFF.

The chain has TRBV27 and TRBJ1-1; D uncertain. Germline CDR1 reads MNHEY; CDR2 reads SMNVEV (reference sequence). The CDR3 is made up of 12 amino acids. The ends were cut back, 6 bases at V and 1 base at J, with 6 bases in the middle. CDR3 amino acids: CASRAENTEAFF. Here the CDR3 DNA reads TGTGCCAGCAGGGCGGAGAACACTGAAGCTTTCTTT.

The genes are TRBV11-1 and TRBJ2-7, with D maybe TRBD2 (5 bases). CDR3 length: 15 amino acids. Trimming left V 1 base short and J 0 bases short, with 10 bases between. Germline assignment: CDR1 SGHAT and CDR2 FQDESV (reference sequence). This CDR3 reads CASSLGGSASYEQYF. CDR3 in DNA: TGTGCCAGCAGCTTAGGCGGGTCCGCCTCCTACGAGCAGTACTTC.

About this clone itself: A junction boundary mismatches the germline segment, possibly from a read error. The chain joins TRBV18 to TRBJ2-3; 9 bases line up with TRBD2. The germline CDR1 and CDR2 sequences are KGHSH and LQKENI. CDR3 size: 12 residues. The CDR3 DNA follows: TGTGCCAGCTCACTCCCGGGACTAGCTGCCCATTTT. Encoded protein: CASSLPGLAAHF.

This chain uses TRBV5-6 with TRBJ2-2; 8 nucleotides line up with TRBD2. The CDR3 is 14 residues long. CDR1 SGHDT and CDR2 YYEEEE come from the germline V gene. The trim removed 6 bases at V and 4 bases at J, leaving 5 bases unmatched. The CDR3 spells CASTGGGSTGELFF. In nucleotides, the CDR3 is TGTGCCAGCACCGGGGGGGGGAGCACCGGGGAGCTGTTTTTT.

The gene calls are TRBV5-4 and TRBJ1-2; weak D call: TRBD1 (6 bases). This CDR3 region has 15 residues. Germline V gives CDR1 SGHNT, CDR2 YYREEE (reference sequence). The V and J ends lost 2 bases and 8 bases respectively, with 19 bases between them. In DNA form, the CDR3 reads TGTGCCAGCAGCTTCCCCTCAGGGGATTTGGGGGGCTACACCTTC. Its translation: CASSFPSGDLGGYTF.

The V call is TRBV2, the J call TRBJ1-2, with a possible D match to TRBD1 (5 bases). CDR1 is SNHLY, CDR2 FYNNEI, per germline. This CDR3 has 11 residues. V lost 9 bases, J lost 8 bases, and 13 bases lay in between. The CDR3 region is CARDPRVGYTF. CDR3 bases: TGTGCCAGGGACCCCAGGGTCGGCTACACCTTC.

The CDR3 sequence: CASSLALNTGELFF. CDR3 nucleotide sequence: TGTGCCAGCAGCTTAGCACTCAACACCGGGGAGCTGTTTTTT. J is TRBJ2-2 and V is TRBV7-2; D not certain. CDR1 is SGHTA and CDR2 is FQGNSA in the germline V gene. The CDR3 is made up of 14 amino acids. V was cut by 0 bases and J by 2 bases, with 4 bases left in between. The full variable domain, completed using reference TRBV7-2 and TRBJ2-2, is GAGVSQSPSNKVTEKGKDVELRCDPISGHTALYWYRQSLGQGLEFLIYFQGNSAPDKSGLPSDRFSAERTGGSVSTLTIQRTQQEDSAVYLCASSLALNTGELFFGEGSRLTVL.

The chain recombines TRBV30 with TRBJ2-5; 10 bases are a match to TRBD2. Germline CDR1 is GTSNPN and CDR2 is SVGIG (reference sequence). V lost 8 bases, J lost 5 bases, and 8 bases stayed unmatched. The CDR3 is made up of 13 amino acids. CDR3 nucleotides: TGTGCCCGTGATGAGACTAGCGGGGAGACCCAGTACTTC. Translated: CARDETSGETQYF.

CDR3: CASSRTGGLWDGYTF. The CDR3 nucleotides are TGTGCCAGCAGCAGGACAGGGGGCCTTTGGGATGGCTACACCTTC. The V call is TRBV6-5, the J call TRBJ1-2; 11 bases fit TRBD1. The CDR3 runs to 15 residues. Germline trimming cut 6 bases from V and 6 bases from J; bases unmatched to any gene: 9. Germline V lookup: CDR1 MNHEY, CDR2 SVGAGI.

This clone was observed once. The rearrangement links TRBV20-1 to TRBJ2-1; perhaps TRBD2 as D (5 bases). The CDR3 covers 11 residues. V was pared by 3 bases and J by 8 bases, with 8 bases between. CDR1 and CDR2 (germline): DFQATT, SNEGSKA (reference sequence). Here the CDR3 reads CSAREVYEQFF. CDR3 DNA sequence: TGCAGTGCTAGGGAGGTCTATGAGCAGTTCTTC.

The V call is TRBV4-3, the J call TRBJ1-2; 7 positions match TRBD1. The CDR3 has 14 amino acids. V lost 4 bases to trimming and J lost 7 bases; unmatched junction nucleotides: 9. The germline V gene has CDR1 LGHNA and CDR2 YSLEER. In DNA, the CDR3 is TGCGCCAGCAGCCCTTCAGGGGGTTTCGGTGGCTACACCTTC. It translates to CASSPSGGFGGYTF.

The chain is built from TRBV13 and TRBJ2-5, with 7 bases matching TRBD1. Unmatched junction bases numbered 0, after V lost 2 bases and J lost 3 bases. The germline V gene encodes CDR1 PRHDT and CDR2 FYEKMQ (reference sequence). CDR3 length equals 13 residues. CDR3 protein: CASSLTGEETQYF. In DNA form, the CDR3 reads TGTGCCAGCAGCTTAACAGGGGAAGAGACCCAGTACTTC.

This clone came up once. V and J are TRBV7-2 and TRBJ2-5, with 7 bases that match TRBD2. J lost 1 base, V lost 1 base, and 3 bases had no gene match. Germline V CDR1 and CDR2: SGHTA, FQGNSA. The CDR3 has 15 amino acids. CDR3 in amino acids: CASSLGAGSQETQYF. Here the CDR3 DNA reads TGTGCCAGCAGCTTAGGAGCGGGGTCCCAAGAGACCCAGTACTTC.

The V and J genes are TRBV7-8 and TRBJ2-7; 7 bases are a match to TRBD1. There are 15 residues in the CDR3. With V trimmed by 2 bases and J by 2 bases, 6 bases remained unmatched. CDR1 and CDR2 from the germline V gene are SGHVS and FQNEAQ. The CDR3 is CASSLFQTGPYEQYF. Written as DNA, the CDR3 is TGTGCCAGCAGCTTATTCCAGACAGGGCCCTACGAGCAGTACTTC. The whole variable domain, filled in from reference TRBV7-8 and TRBJ2-7, reads GAGVSQSPRYKVAKRGQDVALRCDPISGHVSLFWYQQALGQGPEFLTYFQNEAQLDKSGLPSDRFFAERPEGSVSTLKIQRTQQEDSAVYLCASSLFQTGPYEQYFGPGTRLTVT.

The chain has TRBV11-3 and TRBJ1-1, with D perhaps matching TRBD1 (5 bases). Per the germline V gene, CDR1 is SGHNT and CDR2 is YENEEA. This CDR3 has 13 residues. V gave up 3 bases and J gave up 6 bases, with 11 bases separating them. CDR3 DNA: TGTGCCAGCAGCTTCCGGAGGGGATCTGAAGCTTTCTTT. Residues: CASSFRRGSEAFF.